Each of the 28 T cell receptor beta chains below was sequenced from the same sample in a study of regulatory T cells in long-lasting Graves disease. Arm-PCR of CDR3 regions and iRepertoire HTBI primers were used to build TCR beta libraries. TCRdb reprocessed the multiplex PCR reads with MiXCR, giving one entry per CDR3 protein. The sample holds under 500,000 distinct CDR3 sequences, 20% seen once. Time point noted: persistent/refractory GD, antithyroid drugs over 5 years with positive TRAb. PBMCs were the source of the RNA used for TCR sequencing. Sequencing used peripheral blood mononuclear cells (PBMCs), obtained when the disease was refractory, from a patient treated with antithyroid drugs. These receptors were obtained from a female donor with Graves disease.

This clonotype was seen only a few times. The chain recombines TRBV19 with TRBJ1-4; 12 bases are a match to TRBD1. Germline trimming cut 6 bases from V and 8 bases from J; bases unmatched to any gene: 7. The CDR3 totals 15 residues. Germline CDR1 and CDR2: LNHDA and SQIVND (reference sequence). CDR3 sequence reads: CASSQGTGGLEKLFF. The CDR3 nucleotides read TGTGCCAGTAGCCAAGGGACAGGGGGCCTGGAAAAACTGTTTTTT.

The chain joins TRBV25-1 to TRBJ2-3; D is possibly TRBD2 (5 bases). The CDR3 runs to 16 residues. Between the trimmed V and J ends, which lost 3 bases and 2 bases, there was a span of 15 bases. From germline, CDR1 is MGHDK and CDR2 SYGVNS. The CDR3 bases are TGTGCCAGCAGTGACTTACTTGGGGAGTACACAGATACGCAGTATTTT. This sequence encodes CASSDLLGEYTDTQYF.

This clonotype was counted at least ten times. The chain links TRBV28 to TRBJ2-7; the D gene is possibly TRBD1 (7 bases). Germline assignment: CDR1 MDHEN and CDR2 SYDVKM. The V and J ends lost 6 bases and 7 bases respectively, with 13 bases between them. CDR3 length equals 12 residues. CDR3 sequence reads: CASSQTGREQYF. Here the CDR3 DNA reads TGTGCCAGCAGCCAGACAGGGAGGGAGCAGTACTTC. The whole variable domain, remainder taken from reference TRBV28 and TRBJ2-7, is DVKVTQSSRYLVKRTGEKVFLECVQDMDHENMFWYRQDPGLGLRLIYFSYDVKMKEKGDIPEGYSVSREKKERFSLILESASTNQTSMYLCASSQTGREQYFGPGTRLTVT.

The sample holds a few counts of this clonotype. The chain joins TRBV12-3 or TRBV12-4 to TRBJ1-1, with 9 bases identical to TRBD1. This CDR3 is built from 13 residues. V trimming: 5 bases; J trimming: 7 bases; junction bases outside the gene matches: 5. The CDR3 DNA follows: TGTGCCAGCAGTGGGACAGGGTGGGTTGAAGCTTTCTTT. Its translation is CASSGTGWVEAFF.

This clonotype was picked up a small number of times. Sequence at one end of the junction differs from germline and may be a read error. V and J are TRBV2 and TRBJ2-1; D gene ambiguous. This CDR3 is 15 amino acids long. The germline gives CDR1 SNHLY, CDR2 FYNNEI. CDR3: CASSQAYFSYNEQFF. In DNA form, the CDR3 reads TGTGCCAGCAGTCAAGCGTATTTCTCCTACAATGAGCAGTTCTTC. The complete variable domain, with remaining parts taken from reference TRBV2 and TRBJ2-1, reads EPEVTQTPSHQVTQMGQEVILRCVPISNHLYFYWYRQILGQKVEFLVSFYNNEISEKSEIFDDQFSVERPDGSNFTLKIRSTKLEDSAMYFCASSQAYFSYNEQFFGPGTRLTVL.

CDR3 loop: CSVSGQPPSTDTQYF. The CDR3 coding sequence is TGCAGCGTTAGCGGGCAGCCCCCTAGCACAGATACGCAGTATTTT. This sequence joins TRBV29-1 and TRBJ2-3; tentative D call: TRBD2 (6 bases). There are 15 residues in the CDR3. Per the germline V gene, CDR1 is SQVTM and CDR2 is ANQGSEA. With 5 bases removed from V and 0 bases from J, the gap between germline ends came to 15 bases.

This chain connects TRBV7-2 to TRBJ2-3, with D perhaps matching TRBD1 (6 bases). Germline CDR1 reads SGHTA; CDR2 reads FQGNSA. Trimming cost V 5 bases and J 3 bases, with 15 bases left between them. CDR3 length: 15 amino acids. The CDR3 sequence is CASSKRTGLTDTQYF. The DNA for the CDR3 is TGTGCCAGCAGCAAAAGAACAGGGTTGACAGATACGCAGTATTTT.

This chain connects TRBV6-5 to TRBJ1-1; D is undetermined. The CDR3 is 13 residues long. Trimming took 3 bases from V and 8 from J, leaving 13 bases between them. The germline CDR1 and CDR2 sequences are MNHEY and SVGAGI. CDR3 sequence reads: CASSYPPPPEAFF. The DNA of the CDR3 is TGTGCCAGCAGTTATCCCCCCCCCCCGGAAGCTTTCTTT.

This clonotype has a count of ten or more. The CDR3 DNA reads as TGTGCCAGCAGTTACTCGAGAAGCCAAGAGACCCAGTACTTC. Translating it yields CASSYSRSQETQYF. This chain connects TRBV6-2 or TRBV6-3 to TRBJ2-5; D remains ambiguous. Germline loops: CDR1 MNHEY, CDR2 SVGEGT. V dropped 0 bases and J dropped 1 base, with 6 bases sitting between them. CDR3 length equals 14 residues.

The chain couples TRBV20-1 to TRBJ2-3; D is tentatively TRBD1 or TRBD2 (5 bases each). CDR1 DFQATT and CDR2 SNEGSKA come from the germline V gene (reference sequence). The CDR3 totals 12 residues. V gave up 3 bases and J gave up 3 bases, with 7 bases separating them. The chain's CDR3 is CSARGVTDTQYF. CDR3 sequence (DNA): TGCAGTGCTAGGGGGGTAACAGATACGCAGTATTTT.

This clonotype was detected only a few times. V and J are TRBV6-2 or TRBV6-3 and TRBJ2-7; the match to TRBD2 covers 8 bases. The CDR3 has 15 residues. Germline-derived CDR1 and CDR2 are MNHEY and SVGEGT. The J segment lost 5 bases and the V segment lost 4 bases, leaving 10 bases of the junction unmatched. The CDR3 sequence is CASSSGGLVVNEQYF. In DNA, the CDR3 is TGTGCCAGCAGTTCCGGGGGACTAGTGGTGAACGAGCAGTACTTC.

This clonotype was seen more than once but under ten times. This chain connects TRBV19 to TRBJ2-7, with D perhaps being TRBD1 or TRBD2 (6 bases each). The V and J ends lost 5 bases and 0 bases respectively, with 14 bases between them. The CDR3 totals 15 residues. CDR1 and CDR2 (germline): LNHDA, SQIVND (reference sequence). The CDR3 protein is CASSPRRGDSYEQYF. CDR3 DNA: TGTGCCAGTAGTCCCAGAAGGGGGGACTCCTACGAGCAGTACTTC.

This clonotype has a handful of counts. The chain recombines TRBV19 with TRBJ2-2; D call uncertain. Trimming took off 1 base at V and 5 bases at J, with 5 bases between the two ends. This CDR3 is 13 amino acids long. Germline lookup yields CDR1 LNHDA and CDR2 SQIVND (reference sequence). DNA of the CDR3: TGTGCCAGTAGTATAGCTATAACCGGGGAGCTGTTTTTT. It codes for CASSIAITGELFF.

V is TRBV7-2 and J is TRBJ2-2; D is possibly TRBD1 or TRBD2 (5 bases each). CDR1 is SGHTA and CDR2 is FQGNSA in the germline V gene. There are 18 residues in the CDR3. With 1 base removed from V and 2 bases from J, the gap between germline ends came to 17 bases. Written as DNA, the CDR3 is TGTGCCAGCAGCTTAGGTGGGGACCCCCGAATCAACACCGGGGAGCTGTTTTTT. It translates to CASSLGGDPRINTGELFF.

The chain employs TRBV27 and TRBJ2-7; 10 bases match TRBD1. Germline loops: CDR1 MNHEY, CDR2 SMNVEV (reference sequence). Trimming cost V 5 bases and J 5 bases; bases outside gene matches: 6. There are 14 residues in the CDR3. The CDR3: CASSPRDRGHEQYF. For the CDR3, the DNA is TGTGCCAGCAGTCCTCGGGACAGGGGCCACGAGCAGTACTTC.

The chain couples TRBV7-2 to TRBJ1-2; D possibly corresponds to TRBD1 (5 bases). From germline, CDR1 is SGHTA and CDR2 FQGNSA. The CDR3 length is 15 residues. The V and J ends lost 0 bases and 1 base respectively, with 9 bases between them. The CDR3 spells CASSLARGDNYGYTF. As DNA, the CDR3 is TGTGCCAGCAGCTTAGCGAGGGGAGATAACTATGGCTACACCTTC. The full variable domain, completed using reference TRBV7-2 and TRBJ1-2, is GAGVSQSPSNKVTEKGKDVELRCDPISGHTALYWYRQSLGQGLEFLIYFQGNSAPDKSGLPSDRFSAERTGGSVSTLTIQRTQQEDSAVYLCASSLARGDNYGYTFGSGTRLTVV.

This chain joins TRBV6-1 and TRBJ2-3; D is undetermined. V was cut by 8 bases and J by 2 bases, with 11 bases left in between. The V gene's germline CDR1 is MNHNS and CDR2 SASEGT. The CDR3 extends over 13 amino acids. Here the CDR3 DNA reads TGTGCCAGCCAATCTATGCACACAGATACGCAGTATTTT. Amino acid sequence: CASQSMHTDTQYF.

In its sample, this clonotype was seen many times. The chain recombines TRBV3-1 with TRBJ2-7, with TRBD1 identical over 11 bases. Germline V CDR1 and CDR2: LGHDT, YNNKEL (reference sequence). J gave up 5 bases and V 4 bases, and 7 bases lay outside the gene matches. This CDR3 spans 15 amino acids. For the CDR3, the DNA is TGTGCCAGCAGCCCCCGGACAGGGGGCAGGGACGAGCAGTACTTC. Translated: CASSPRTGGRDEQYF.

This clonotype was counted ten times or more. This rearrangement joins TRBV2 to TRBJ2-2; D call uncertain. V lost 4 bases to trimming and J lost 6 bases, with 3 bases between them. This CDR3 has 11 residues. CDR1 is SNHLY and CDR2 is FYNNEI in the germline V gene. CDR3 residues: CASSVAGELFF. CDR3 DNA sequence: TGTGCCAGCAGTGTGGCCGGGGAGCTGTTTTTT.

The genes are TRBV20-1 and TRBJ1-3; D is perhaps TRBD1 (5 bases). The V end was cut by 0 bases, the J end by 0 bases, with 21 bases between. The germline gives CDR1 DFQATT, CDR2 SNEGSKA (reference sequence). The CDR3 contains 19 residues. The CDR3 bases are TGCAGTGCTAGAGATGATAGGAACCCTACCGGGACCTCTGGAAACACCATATATTTT. This codes for CSARDDRNPTGTSGNTIYF.

This chain connects TRBV18 to TRBJ1-2; maybe TRBD1 (6 bases). V gave up 2 bases and J gave up 4 bases, with 11 bases separating them. The V gene's germline CDR1 is KGHSH and CDR2 LQKENI. The CDR3 covers 14 residues. The CDR3 DNA reads as TGTGCCAGCTCACCAGCAGGGGAGTGCTATGGCTACACCTTC. This gives the protein CASSPAGECYGYTF. The variable domain in full, completed from reference TRBV18 and TRBJ1-2, reads NAGVMQNPRHLVRRRGQEARLRCSPMKGHSHVYWYRQLPEEGLKFMVYLQKENIIDESGMPKERFSAEFPKEGPSILRIQQVVRGDSAAYFCASSPAGECYGYTFGSGTRLTVV.

Only a few counts were recorded for this clonotype. CDR3 nucleotide sequence: TGTGCCAGCAGCCCTGGTCTCAGACAAGAGACCCAGTACTTC. Amino acids: CASSPGLRQETQYF. J is TRBJ2-5 and V is TRBV7-9; D call uncertain. In germline, CDR1 is SEHNR, CDR2 FQNEAQ (reference sequence). CDR3 length: 14 amino acids. The ends were cut back, 5 bases at V and 2 bases at J, with 12 bases in the middle. The whole variable domain, remainder taken from reference TRBV7-9 and TRBJ2-5, is DTGVSQNPRHKITKRGQNVTFRCDPISEHNRLYWYRQTLGQGPEFLTYFQNEAQLEKSRLLSDRFSAERPKGSFSTLEIQRTEQGDSAMYLCASSPGLRQETQYFGPGTRLLVL.

This clonotype was seen at least ten times. The chain employs TRBV12-3 or TRBV12-4 and TRBJ1-5; 9 bases fit TRBD1. V shed 8 bases and J 3 bases; nucleotides not matched to a gene: 2. The CDR3 length is 13 residues. CDR3: CASGTGNNQPQHF. The CDR3 DNA is TGTGCCAGCGGGACAGGGAACAATCAGCCCCAGCATTTT.

This clonotype has just a few counts. The chain couples TRBV10-3 to TRBJ1-2; D uncertain. CDR3 length: 12 amino acids. Trimming shortened V by 3 bases and J by 1 base, and 3 bases separated the two germline ends. CDR1 is ENHRY, CDR2 SYGVKD, per germline. This CDR3 is CAISESNYGYTF. CDR3 DNA sequence: TGTGCCATCAGTGAAAGTAACTATGGCTACACCTTC.

The table lists this clonotype with a count of one. At one end, the junction sequence differs from germline, possibly due to a read error. The rearrangement joins TRBV12-3 or TRBV12-4 to TRBJ2-2, with a weak D call TRBD2 (6 bases). CDR3 length: 17 amino acids. The CDR3 DNA is TGTGCCAGCAGTTTAGTTGGGGGGAGTATGGGGACCGGGAAGCTGTTTTTT. The encoded protein is CASSLVGGSMGTGKLFF.

The V gene is TRBV10-3, the J gene TRBJ2-7, with 11 positions matching TRBD1. V trimming: 3 bases; J trimming: 2 bases; junction bases outside the gene matches: 6. Per germline, CDR1 ENHRY and CDR2 SYGVKD. The CDR3 is made up of 16 amino acids. The CDR3, as DNA: TGTGCCATCAGTGAAACCGGGACAGGGGGGACCTACGAGCAGTACTTC. Encoded protein: CAISETGTGGTYEQYF.

This chain joins TRBV5-6 and TRBJ2-4; 7 bases are shared with TRBD2. The CDR3 totals 18 residues. V lost 1 base to trimming and J lost 2 bases; unmatched junction nucleotides: 12. The germline CDR1 and CDR2 sequences are SGHDT and YYEEEE. The CDR3 region is CASSLRPWEGLTKNIQYF. The CDR3, as DNA: TGTGCCAGCAGCTTGCGCCCTTGGGAGGGCCTGACCAAAAACATTCAGTACTTC.

This clonotype has just a few counts. The rearrangement joins TRBV12-3 or TRBV12-4 to TRBJ1-2; possible D gene TRBD1, 6 bases. Trimming shortened V by 6 bases and J by 4 bases, and 15 bases separated the two germline ends. The CDR3 is made up of 14 amino acids. DNA of the CDR3: TGTGCCAGCAGCCGGCAAGGGGGGACCTATGGCTACACCTTC. Amino acid sequence: CASSRQGGTYGYTF.